Presented here are 3 T cell receptor beta chains from one specimen sequenced in a study of T cell repertoires in cytomegalovirus infection. TCRdb independently ran MiXCR on the reads; one entry per CDR3 protein. The sample carries nearly 450,000 distinct CDR3 sequences, about a third recorded once. Sequenced input: PBMCs. These receptors were taken from a human donor in good health (CMV status not recorded). Some clones in this sample may be carry-over from other donors' samples.

This clonotype was recorded many times. The chain employs TRBV7-2 and TRBJ2-1; no clear D. This CDR3 has 18 residues. The V gene lost 2 bases and the J gene lost 0 bases, with 17 bases spanning the gap. The germline V gene encodes CDR1 SGHTA and CDR2 FQGNSA. The CDR3 sequence: CASSLRTPAASSYNEQFF. CDR3 DNA sequence: TGTGCCAGCAGCTTAAGGACCCCAGCTGCGAGCTCCTACAATGAGCAGTTCTTC. The full variable domain, in which reference TRBV7-2 and TRBJ2-1 provide the parts outside the CDR3, is GAGVSQSPSNKVTEKGKDVELRCDPISGHTALYWYRQSLGQGLEFLIYFQGNSAPDKSGLPSDRFSAERTGGSVSTLTIQRTQQEDSAVYLCASSLRTPAASSYNEQFFGPGTRLTVL.

Only a few counts were recorded for this clonotype. V is TRBV10-2 and J is TRBJ1-1; 8 positions match TRBD1. This CDR3 is built from 16 residues. Germline CDR1 WSHSY, CDR2 SAAADI. Trimming cost V 7 bases and J 1 base; bases outside gene matches: 11. Here the CDR3 reads CASTSPQGAGNTEAFF. Written as DNA, the CDR3 is TGCGCCAGCACCTCGCCCCAGGGGGCCGGGAACACTGAAGCTTTCTTT.

This clonotype is a singleton in its sample. This chain links TRBV7-2 with TRBJ1-5, with no clear D. The CDR3 covers 16 residues. Germline V gene sequence: CDR1 SGHTA, CDR2 FQGNSA. V was shortened by 1 base and J by 2 bases, with 12 bases between the two germline ends. The CDR3 spells CASSLGRRYCNQPQHF. CDR3 coding DNA: TGTGCCAGCAGCTTAGGTCGTCGTTACTGCAATCAGCCCCAGCATTTT. Full variable domain (rest looked up from reference TRBV7-2 and TRBJ1-5): GAGVSQSPSNKVTEKGKDVELRCDPISGHTALYWYRQSLGQGLEFLIYFQGNSAPDKSGLPSDRFSAERTGGSVSTLTIQRTQQEDSAVYLCASSLGRRYCNQPQHFGDGTRLSIL.